The rows below give T cell receptor beta chains drawn from one sample of a study of blood T cells in healthy people across ages. TCRdb re-derived calls from the 5' RACE reads in MiXCR, one entry per CDR3 protein. The sample lists about 690,000 distinct CDR3 sequences; less than 45% were seen once. The sample taken for sequencing was blood. These receptors were obtained from a man older than 75 in good health. The CDR3 runs from the conserved cysteine through the conserved F or W. Each record gives: clone size, J gene, D gene, V gene, CDR3 DNA, CDR3 protein. A D gene is named only where the DNA matches it firmly. Only some rows state a clone size, as once, few, many or a class for expanded clones.

>NA|TRBJ1-5|TRBD1|TRBV20-1
TGCAGTGCTAGCAACAGGGGTAGCAATCAGCCCCAGCATTTT
CSASNRGSNQPQHF
>many|TRBJ2-5|NA|TRBV29-1
TGCAGCGCTGCGATCCGCGGGGAGACCCAGTACTTC
CSAAIRGETQYF
>few|TRBJ2-5|TRBD2|TRBV20-1
TGCAGTGCTGTTACTAGCGGAGAGACCCAGTACTTC
CSAVTSGETQYF
>few|TRBJ2-3|NA|TRBV12-3/TRBV12-4
TGTGCCAGCAGAGATCGCGGAGGGCCAGATACGCAGTATTTT
CASRDRGGPDTQYF
>NA|TRBJ2-4|TRBD1|TRBV7-2
TGTGCCAGCAGCTCAACAGGACAGGGGCGGGCGGCCAAAAACATTCAGTACTTC
CASSSTGQGRAAKNIQYF
>few|TRBJ2-5|NA|TRBV28
TGTGCCAGCAGTTTAGCGTGGGGCAGCTTACAAGAGACCCAGTACTTC
CASSLAWGSLQETQYF
>many|TRBJ2-1|TRBD2|TRBV7-2
TGTGCCAGCAGCAACCAACTAGCGGGGTACAATGAGCAGTTCTTC
CASSNQLAGYNEQFF
>NA|TRBJ2-3|NA|TRBV7-2
TGTGCCAGCAGCTTTGATGACGGGGGCGTCTCAGATACGCAGTATTTT
CASSFDDGGVSDTQYF
>NA|TRBJ1-4|TRBD1|TRBV20-1
TGCAGTGCCAAGACAGGGACTAATGAAAAACTGTTTTTT
CSAKTGTNEKLFF
>few|TRBJ1-6|NA|TRBV2
TGTGCCAGCAGTGAAGTAGGGAAAATTCATAATTCACCCCTCCACTTT
CASSEVGKIHNSPLHF
>few|TRBJ2-7|NA|TRBV4-1
TGCGCCAGCAGCCAAGTGTTGGCGGCAGGTGAGTCCTACGAGCAGTACTTC
CASSQVLAAGESYEQYF
>NA|TRBJ2-1|NA|TRBV7-2
TGTGCCAGCAGCTTTCGGAGATCCGGCGTACTCTACAATGAGCAGTTCTTC
CASSFRRSGVLYNEQFF
>NA|TRBJ2-1|TRBD1|TRBV30
TGTGCCGCACTCCGACAGGGCTCCTACAATGAGCAGTTCTTC
CAALRQGSYNEQFF
>NA|TRBJ2-4|NA|TRBV20-1
TGCAGTGCTAGAGAGTTCGAGCAAGCCAAAAACATTCAGTACTTC
CSAREFEQAKNIQYF
>few|TRBJ2-3|TRBD1|TRBV5-6
TGTGCCAGCAGCTCGGGGACAGGGGTAACAGATACGCAGTATTTT
CASSSGTGVTDTQYF
>few|TRBJ1-2|TRBD1|TRBV18
TGTGCCAGCTCACCCCAGGGACAGGGGGACTATGGCTACACCTTC
CASSPQGQGDYGYTF
>NA|TRBJ2-3|TRBD2|TRBV14
TGTGCCAGCAGTTCCGGACTAGCGGACCCGCAGTATTTT
CASSSGLADPQYF
>few|TRBJ2-4|TRBD1|TRBV6-2/TRBV6-3
TGTGCCAGCAGTCCGTGGACAGGGAAAAACATTCAGTACTTC
CASSPWTGKNIQYF
>NA|TRBJ2-7|NA|TRBV13
TGTGCCAGCAGCGTGGTCAGGGGAGAGGGCTCCTACGAGCAGTACTTC
CASSVVRGEGSYEQYF
>NA|TRBJ2-3|NA|TRBV20-1
TGCAGTGCTAGTCGCCAGGGAAGCACAGATACGCAGTATTTT
CSASRQGSTDTQYF
>NA|TRBJ2-7|NA|TRBV29-1
TGCAGCGTTACAGTGCGGGGCGACTCCTACGAGCAGTACTTC
CSVTVRGDSYEQYF
>NA|TRBJ2-3|TRBD2|TRBV24-1
TGTGCCACCGGAGGACTAGCGGGAGGCACAGATACGCAGTATTTT
CATGGLAGGTDTQYF
>NA|TRBJ2-7|NA|TRBV2
TGTGCCAGTAACCAAGGGCGTCCCTCCTACGAGCAGTACTTC
CASNQGRPSYEQYF
>many|TRBJ2-3|NA|TRBV29-1
TGCAGCGTTGGTGTCACTGCTAGCACAGATACGCAGTATTTT
CSVGVTASTDTQYF
>NA|TRBJ1-5|NA|TRBV12-3/TRBV12-4
TGTGCCAGCAGTTTAGAGGGAAATAGCAATCAGCCCCAGCATTTT
CASSLEGNSNQPQHF
>NA|TRBJ2-5|TRBD1|TRBV20-1
TGCAGTGCTCATGACAGGGCACAAGGGACCCAGTACTTC
CSAHDRAQGTQYF
>few|TRBJ2-7|NA|TRBV18
TGTGCCAGCTCATTCACCCGGACAGCGGACTACGAGCAGTACTTC
CASSFTRTADYEQYF